These T cell receptor beta chains were read from a single sample in a study of monozygotic twins with cystic fibrosis. Generated by immunoSEQ multiplex PCR, the TCRdb table keeps only in-frame clones and is missing some. The sample holds 13,000 or so clones; approximately 90% are singletons and the top ten take about 0.73%. Material for sequencing was blood. Source of these receptors: a boy between 10 and 17 years old with cystic fibrosis. Both conserved end residues are part of each CDR3. Fields, in order: D gene, clone size, J gene, V gene, CDR3 protein. A D gene is named only where the DNA matches it firmly. Clone sizes are given selectively: once, few, many, or a class where the clone is expanded.

-,few,TRBJ1-5,TRBV5-1,CASSPYSGIQPQHF
-,-,-,TRBV18,CASSPRKAYEQYF
TRBD1,-,TRBJ1-2,TRBV6-1,CASSERRGGMNYGYTF
-,-,TRBJ1-2,TRBV19,CASTNQTRLSGYTF
-,few,TRBJ2-3,TRBV7-9,CASSPWDTQYF
-,-,TRBJ1-2,TRBV7-8,CASSLTQPSYGYTF
TRBD2,-,TRBJ2-1,TRBV28,CASSPRLAGDYNEQFF
-,-,TRBJ2-1,TRBV10-3,CAIKDQAYNEQFF
-,-,TRBJ2-4,TRBV11-3,CASSYQGVTKNIQYF
TRBD1,-,TRBJ1-5,TRBV30,CAWGTGNSNQPQHF
-,-,TRBJ2-3,TRBV10-3,CAISERLDTDTQYF
TRBD2,-,TRBJ2-7,TRBV18,CASSPQLISGGESLEQYF
TRBD2,-,TRBJ2-2,TRBV5-1,CASTLGLETYTGELFF
-,-,TRBJ2-7,TRBV6-5,CASSPGLSYYEQYF
-,-,TRBJ2-7,TRBV4-1,CASSPQYSSYEQYF
-,-,TRBJ1-5,TRBV2,CASSENRAANSNQPQHF
-,-,TRBJ2-3,TRBV15,CATSSRADTQYF
-,-,TRBJ2-7,TRBV5-6,CASSAGAYEQYF
-,-,TRBJ2-7,TRBV9,CASSVAPGRDDEQYF
-,-,TRBJ2-5,TRBV2,CASSGSEETQYF
TRBD1,-,TRBJ2-3,TRBV28,CASSSDRGRDTQYF
TRBD1,once,TRBJ1-5,TRBV19,CASSIGAGGGYSNQPQHF
TRBD1,-,TRBJ1-2,TRBV29-1,CSVTDRENGYTF
-,-,TRBJ1-5,TRBV27,CASSLFFGQNQPQHF
TRBD2,-,TRBJ2-3,TRBV6-5,CASSYSRGLETDTQYF
-,-,TRBJ2-2,TRBV10-1,CARLEGAVINTGELFF
-,few,TRBJ1-2,TRBV2,CASSPVLDGYTF
-,few,TRBJ1-2,TRBV18,CASSPPGRLYGYTF
TRBD1,-,TRBJ1-2,TRBV9,CASSVAGQGARYGYTF
-,-,TRBJ1-2,TRBV6-4,CASSDSMRGRGYTF
-,-,TRBJ1-4,TRBV11-2,CASSQTAEKLFF
-,-,TRBJ2-5,TRBV6-1,CASNARWETQYF
-,-,TRBJ2-7,TRBV27,CASRGGEPYEQYF
-,-,TRBJ2-7,TRBV5-5,CASSMDSLYEQYF
TRBD2,-,TRBJ2-5,TRBV5-1,CASKGGRTSGQETQYF
-,-,TRBJ2-5,TRBV11-2,CASSFSRGQETQYF
-,-,TRBJ2-4,TRBV30,CAWEGTTKNIQYF
TRBD1,-,TRBJ1-1,TRBV7-2,CASSPRQGKNTEAFF
TRBD2,once,TRBJ2-7,TRBV5-4,CASSPGTSGGFYEQYF
-,once,TRBJ1-4,TRBV9,CASSVDATNEKLFF
-,-,TRBJ2-7,TRBV18,CASSSQAHEQYF
TRBD1,few,TRBJ1-1,TRBV19,CASSIEGATEAFF
-,-,TRBJ2-7,TRBV10-3,CAISDRADASYEQYF
-,-,TRBJ1-5,TRBV5-1,CASSPGQGRNQPQHF
-,-,TRBJ2-1,TRBV4-1,CASSQGRGTGYEQFF
-,-,TRBJ2-1,TRBV19,CASSIDTARYNEQFF
-,-,TRBJ1-2,TRBV9,CASSTRGGYTF
-,-,TRBJ1-4,TRBV5-1,CASSRDPGRQGEKLFF
TRBD1,-,TRBJ2-2,TRBV19,CASSLQGLGTGELFF
TRBD2,-,TRBJ2-5,TRBV19,CASSSGGAGETQYF
-,once,TRBJ1-2,TRBV6-6,CASKRTVNYGYTF
TRBD1,-,TRBJ2-1,TRBV19,CATSRDRGYNEQFF
-,-,TRBJ1-2,TRBV4-1,CASSQESTNNYGYTF
TRBD1,once,TRBJ1-3,TRBV2,CASDRANTIYF
-,-,TRBJ2-2,TRBV18,CASQMGANTGELFF
TRBD1,-,TRBJ1-1,TRBV29-1,CRAQGSTEAFF
-,-,TRBJ2-5,TRBV11-3,CASSFSTALDKETQYF
TRBD2,-,TRBJ2-2,TRBV19,CASSNPSGGYNTGELFF